These 17 T cell receptor beta chains originate from one sample sequenced in a study of shared clonotypes between healthy human individuals. CD45RO negativity and positive selection for CCR7 defined naive CD8 cells, a population that excluded terminally differentiated effector memory CD45RA+ cells. Assay: immunoSEQ multiplex PCR; the TCRdb copy retains only in-frame clones and omits some. Among roughly 2.1 million clones listed, around 93% were seen once. Specimen: naive CD8+ T cells from PBMCs. Receptor source: a man aged 18 to 29 in good health. Some clones in this sample may be carry-over from other donors' samples.

The genes are TRBV4-3 and TRBJ2-1; 8 bases are a match to TRBD2. Germline lookup yields CDR1 LGHNA and CDR2 YSLEER. The CDR3 sequence is 16 residues long. J lost 3 bases, V lost 0 bases, and 4 bases had no gene match. The CDR3 nucleotides are TGCGCCAGCAGCCAAGATGTTAGCGGGGACTACAATGAGCAGTTCTTC. Amino acid sequence: CASSQDVSGDYNEQFF.

This clone was seen a single time. J is TRBJ1-3 and V is TRBV28; no clear D gene. Trimming shortened V by 7 bases and J by 1 base, and 5 bases separated the two germline ends. The CDR3 consists of 12 residues. Germline loops: CDR1 MDHEN, CDR2 SYDVKM. CDR3: CASKGSGNTIYF. CDR3 bases: TGTGCCAGCAAAGGGTCTGGAAACACCATATATTTT.

The CDR3 protein is CAIRDIDNEKLFF. The CDR3 nucleotides read TGTGCCATCCGGGACATCGATAATGAAAAACTGTTTTTT. The J gene is TRBJ1-4, the V gene TRBV10-3; possible D gene TRBD1, 6 bases. V was clipped by 8 bases and J by 4 bases, with 11 bases between them. CDR1 and CDR2 from the germline V gene are ENHRY and SYGVKD. The CDR3 is 13 amino acids.

V usage is TRBV23-1 and J usage is TRBJ2-7; perhaps D is TRBD1 or TRBD2 (6 bases each). TRBV23-1 is marked as an open reading frame, function uncertain. The CDR3 consists of 15 residues. The CDR3 sequence: CSHRAGRLDSYEQYF. The CDR3 DNA reads TGCTCTCACAGGGCAGGAAGACTAGACTCCTACGAGCAGTACTTC.

As to this clone: This same CDR3 is encoded by further DNA sequences in the sample. The CDR3 DNA follows: TGTGCCAGCAGCGTAGCTGATAGCAGGTACGAGCAGTACTTC. This gives the protein CASSVADSRYEQYF. The chain links TRBV9 to TRBJ2-7; D remains unclear. Germline CDR1 reads SGDLS; CDR2 reads YYNGEE. Trimming removed 0 bases at V and 4 bases at J, with 11 bases between. The CDR3 contains 14 residues.

This chain uses TRBV7-9 with TRBJ2-5, with TRBD1 matching 9 bases. The V gene end was trimmed by 5 bases and the J gene end by 1 base; junction bases not matched to a gene: 8. Per germline, CDR1 SEHNR and CDR2 FQNEAQ (reference sequence). This CDR3 contains 16 residues. The CDR3 spells CASSTTGQGLQETQYF. As DNA, the CDR3 is TGTGCCAGCAGCACAACGGGACAGGGCCTCCAAGAGACCCAGTACTTC.

J is TRBJ2-1 and V is TRBV27; 7 bases are shared with TRBD2. V shed 6 bases and J 6 bases; nucleotides not matched to a gene: 11. The CDR3 is made up of 15 amino acids. Germline loops: CDR1 MNHEY, CDR2 SMNVEV (reference sequence). CDR3 region: CASSPGGRAINEQFF. The CDR3 nucleotides read TGTGCCAGCAGCCCTGGGGGGAGGGCCATCAATGAGCAGTTCTTC.

The chain uses TRBV6-1 and TRBJ2-5, with TRBD2 matching 10 bases. The CDR3 sequence is 17 residues long. Germline V gene lookup returns CDR1 MNHNS and CDR2 SASEGT. The junction had 12 bases not matched to a gene; V was cut back by 1 base and J by 7 bases. For the CDR3, the DNA is TGTGCCAGCAGTGAAGGACTAGCGGGCCCAGAAGGTCGGACCCAGTACTTC. It translates to CASSEGLAGPEGRTQYF.

The J gene is TRBJ2-1, the V gene TRBV28; no clear D gene. The germline V gene encodes CDR1 MDHEN and CDR2 SYDVKM. CDR3 length equals 13 residues. Trimming removed 2 bases at V and 5 bases at J, with 7 bases between. This CDR3 reads CASSLHSNNEQFF. The DNA of the CDR3 is TGTGCCAGCAGTTTACATTCCAACAATGAGCAGTTCTTC.

This sequence joins TRBV11-2 and TRBJ2-7, with 7 positions matching TRBD2. There are 16 residues in the CDR3. The ends lost 5 bases at V and 5 bases at J; junction bases unmatched: 15. Germline CDR1 is SGHAT and CDR2 is FQNNGV. The CDR3 coding sequence is TGTGCCAGCAGCCGCGGCCCCGGGACTAACGTCCACGAGCAGTACTTC. Translation gives CASSRGPGTNVHEQYF. Full variable domain (rest looked up from reference TRBV11-2 and TRBJ2-7): EAGVAQSPRYKIIEKRQSVAFWCNPISGHATLYWYQQILGQGPKLLIQFQNNGVVDDSQLPKDRFSAERLKGVDSTLKIQPAKLEDSAVYLCASSRGPGTNVHEQYFGPGTRLTVT.

The chain uses TRBV10-1 and TRBJ1-5; D remains ambiguous. The CDR3 covers 12 residues. The V gene lost 0 bases and the J gene lost 7 bases, with 4 bases spanning the gap. Per the germline V gene, CDR1 is WNHNN and CDR2 is SYGVQD (reference sequence). The CDR3 region has the DNA TGCGCCAGCAGTGAGTCGGACCAGCCCCAGCATTTT. As protein: CASSESDQPQHF.

V and J are TRBV19 and TRBJ2-4; no firm D call. The CDR3 covers 13 residues. CDR1 and CDR2 from the germline V gene are LNHDA and SQIVND (reference sequence). Between the trimmed V and J ends, which lost 5 bases and 0 bases, there was a span of 5 bases. CDR3 sequence reads: CASSRLAKNIQYF. The DNA of the CDR3 is TGTGCCAGTAGTCGACTAGCCAAAAACATTCAGTACTTC. Combining the CDR3 with reference TRBV19 and TRBJ2-4 gives the whole variable domain DGGITQSPKYLFRKEGQNVTLSCEQNLNHDAMYWYRQDPGQGLRLIYYSQIVNDFQKGDIAEGYSVSREKKESFPLTVTSAQKNPTAFYLCASSRLAKNIQYFGAGTRLSVL.

The chain employs TRBV19 and TRBJ2-1; TRBD2 agrees at 12 bases. The CDR3 runs 17 residues. Germline values: CDR1 LNHDA, CDR2 SQIVND (reference sequence). V gave up 5 bases and J gave up 3 bases; unmatched junction bases: 8. CDR3 sequence: CASSLRTSGILYNEQFF. CDR3 nucleotides: TGTGCCAGTAGTTTACGGACTAGCGGGATCCTCTACAATGAGCAGTTCTTC. Full variable domain (rest looked up from reference TRBV19 and TRBJ2-1): DGGITQSPKYLFRKEGQNVTLSCEQNLNHDAMYWYRQDPGQGLRLIYYSQIVNDFQKGDIAEGYSVSREKKESFPLTVTSAQKNPTAFYLCASSLRTSGILYNEQFFGPGTRLTVL.

V and J are TRBV9 and TRBJ2-7; 9 bases map to TRBD2. The V segment lost 3 bases and the J segment 1 base; nucleotides outside the gene matches: 2. Germline loops: CDR1 SGDLS, CDR2 YYNGEE. This CDR3 is 14 amino acids long. The CDR3 protein is CASSGLAVSYEQYF. The CDR3 coding sequence is TGTGCCAGCAGCGGACTAGCGGTGTCCTACGAGCAGTACTTC.

This chain connects TRBV7-9 to TRBJ2-7, with D perhaps TRBD1 (6 bases). Germline loops: CDR1 SEHNR, CDR2 FQNEAQ (reference sequence). Trimming removed 5 bases at V and 3 bases at J, with 17 bases between. CDR3 length: 15 residues. The CDR3 here is CASSILTGQIYEQYF. In nucleotides, the CDR3 is TGTGCCAGCAGCATTTTGACAGGCCAGATCTACGAGCAGTACTTC.

V usage is TRBV27 and J usage is TRBJ1-2; weak D call: TRBD1 (5 bases). The germline gives CDR1 MNHEY, CDR2 SMNVEV (reference sequence). CDR3 length: 16 amino acids. Trimming cost V 2 bases and J 4 bases, with 17 bases left between them. Written as DNA, the CDR3 is TGTGCCAGCAGTTTAATTGGTTCCGTCAGGGCCTATGGCTACACCTTC. Translating gives CASSLIGSVRAYGYTF.

The chain employs TRBV7-9 and TRBJ2-1, with D uncertain. Trimming left V 4 bases short and J 15 bases short, with 16 bases between. This CDR3 region has 12 residues. CDR1 and CDR2 (germline): SEHNR, FQNEAQ (reference sequence). Here the CDR3 reads CASSSLTSGWFF. CDR3 in DNA: TGTGCCAGCAGCTCTTTGACGTCTGGTTGGTTCTTC.